Listed below are T cell receptor beta chains from one sample, sequenced in a study of CD8+ T cells in alopecia areata. Using immunoSEQ multiplex PCR, the repertoire was profiled, and TCRdb retains in-frame clones only, with some absent. The profile covers approximately 210,000 clones, with over 40% appearing a single time and 2.6% taken by the ten largest. The material sequenced was CD4+ T cells sorted from blood, taken at approximately week 39, from a patient treated with tofacitinib. The receptors derive from a human donor with alopecia areata. The CDR3 runs from the conserved cysteine through the conserved F or W. A D gene is named only where the DNA matches it firmly. Size is omitted from some rows. Given values are once, few, many or a class for expanded clones.

clone_size,j_call,d_call,v_call,cdr3_nt,cdr3_aa
-,TRBJ1-2,-,TRBV7-9,TGTGCCAGCAGCTTAGCGACGACAGTCTATGGCTACACCTTC,CASSLATTVYGYTF
-,TRBJ2-1,-,TRBV2,TGTGCCAGCAGTGAAACAAGGACAACTAATGAGCAGTTCTTC,CASSETRTTNEQFF
-,TRBJ2-1,-,TRBV14,TGTGCCAGCAGCCAGTGGGACCGAACCTACAATGAGCAGTTCTTC,CASSQWDRTYNEQFF
few,TRBJ2-1,TRBD1,TRBV30,TGTGCCTGGAGTATTACCGGGACAGGGGGTGTCAATGAGCAGTTCTTC,CAWSITGTGGVNEQFF
-,TRBJ2-5,-,TRBV7-2,TGTGCCAGCAGCTTAATAAGGCAGGGGACGCGCGGGACCCAGTACTTC,CASSLIRQGTRGTQYF
once,TRBJ1-1,-,TRBV6-5,TGTGCCAGCAGTTACTCGCCGGACAGCGTGAACACTGAAGCTTTCTTT,CASSYSPDSVNTEAFF
few,TRBJ1-1,TRBD1,TRBV19,TGTGCCAGTAGAAGGACAGGGGCGAACACTGAAGCTTTCTTT,CASRRTGANTEAFF
few,TRBJ2-1,-,TRBV2,TGTGCCAGCAGTGAAACTGCGGATGAGCAGTTCTTC,CASSETADEQFF
-,TRBJ2-1,TRBD2,TRBV5-6,TGTGCCAGCACCCGTGGTCGACCGGGACTAGCGGATACCCTTATGTTCTTC,CASTRGRPGLADTLMFF
-,TRBJ2-7,-,TRBV28,TGTGCCAGCACCCTAGAACAGGGGAGGGCCTACGAGCAGTACTTC,CASTLEQGRAYEQYF
-,TRBJ2-1,-,TRBV5-6,TGTGCCAGCATCTACGGGAGATACAATGAGCAGTTCTTC,CASIYGRYNEQFF
-,TRBJ1-1,-,TRBV29-1,TGCAGCGTTGAAAGTCGGGGGGCCACTGAAGCTTTCTTT,CSVESRGATEAFF
many,TRBJ2-3,TRBD2,TRBV10-2,TGCGCCAGCACTACTAGCGGGAGAACAGATACGCAGTATTTT,CASTTSGRTDTQYF
few,TRBJ2-1,-,TRBV6-5,TGTGCCAGCAGCATACTCGAGCAGTTCTTC,CASSILEQFF
-,TRBJ1-2,-,TRBV19,TGTGCCAGTAGTATGGTGGCAGAACGTGGCTACACCTTC,CASSMVAERGYTF
-,TRBJ2-7,TRBD2,TRBV4-1,TGCGCCAGCAGCCAAGATCCCGGACTAGCGGGAGGCTCCTACGAGCAGTACTTC,CASSQDPGLAGGSYEQYF
-,TRBJ1-5,TRBD1,TRBV30,TGTGCCTGGAGTCGACAGGGGGCTCGACAGCCCCAGCATTTT,CAWSRQGARQPQHF
few,TRBJ2-3,-,TRBV29-1,TGCAGCGTTGAGCCCAGTAGCGGTTACACAGATACGCAGTATTTT,CSVEPSSGYTDTQYF
-,TRBJ1-4,-,TRBV30,TGTGCCTGGAGTGTAGGGGGAGTTGATGAAAAACTGTTTTTT,CAWSVGGVDEKLFF
-,TRBJ2-1,TRBD2,TRBV18,TGTGCCAGCTCATATCTAGCGGGAGGGCCGTCACAGTACAATGAGCAGTTCTTC,CASSYLAGGPSQYNEQFF
-,TRBJ2-1,-,TRBV4-3,TGCGCCAGCAGCCAACGCCCAAGAGGCCAATCCTACAATGAGCAGTTCTTC,CASSQRPRGQSYNEQFF
-,TRBJ2-5,-,TRBV5-1,TGCGCCAGCAGCTTGTCTGGGACCTGGTGGACCCAGTACTTC,CASSLSGTWWTQYF
-,TRBJ2-5,TRBD2,TRBV2,TGTGCCAGCAGTGGGAGGGCTAGCGGACACTTCCAAGAGACCCAGTACTTC,CASSGRASGHFQETQYF
many,TRBJ2-3,-,TRBV19,TGTGCCAGTTCATCCGGTCCCACGGCAGATACGCAGTATTTT,CASSSGPTADTQYF
-,TRBJ2-1,-,TRBV30,TGTGCCTGGAGTGTGGGAGGGGGGGGTAGGGTGCAGTTCTTC,CAWSVGGGGRVQFF
-,TRBJ1-2,-,TRBV15,TGTGCCACCAGCAGAGTGAGGGACGGAGCGAAAACCTTC,CATSRVRDGAKTF
-,TRBJ2-1,-,TRBV29-1,TGCAGCGGTGACAGAGGGTGGGACAATGAGCAGTTCTTC,CSGDRGWDNEQFF
-,TRBJ2-6,-,TRBV7-7,TGTGCTAGCAGCACAGGAACTGGGGCCAACGTCCTGACTTTC,CASSTGTGANVLTF
few,TRBJ2-7,-,TRBV7-9,TGTGCCAGCAGCTTAGTGGGGGCGAAATCCTACGAGCAGTACTTC,CASSLVGAKSYEQYF
-,TRBJ1-3,-,TRBV4-1,TGCGCCAGCAGCCAAGACTCTGGAAACACCATATATTTT,CASSQDSGNTIYF
once,TRBJ1-5,-,TRBV15,TGTGCCACCGGTCAACAGAACAATCAGCCCCAGCATTTT,CATGQQNNQPQHF
-,TRBJ1-1,-,TRBV6-5,TGTGCCAGCAGCCGGACACAGAACACTGAAGCTTTCTTT,CASSRTQNTEAFF
few,TRBJ2-7,-,TRBV4-2,TGTGCCAGCAGCCAGTCCGGGACCCCGCTCGAGCAGTACTTC,CASSQSGTPLEQYF
once,TRBJ2-1,-,TRBV5-1,TGCGCCAGCAGCTCGGACGGGAGCTCCTACAATGAGCAGTTCTTC,CASSSDGSSYNEQFF
-,TRBJ2-7,-,TRBV27,TGTGCCAGCAGCCTCAATTCCGGGACGGGATCCTACGAGCAGTACTTC,CASSLNSGTGSYEQYF
-,TRBJ2-3,TRBD2,TRBV23-1,TGCGCGCGACGGCGGGAGGGCCAGTATACGCAGTATTTT,CARRREGQYTQYF
-,TRBJ2-5,-,TRBV28,TGTGCCAGCAGTCTCGTGCAGGTCGAGACCCAGTACTTC,CASSLVQVETQYF
-,TRBJ2-2,TRBD2,TRBV5-6,TGTGCCAGCAGTCTTTTAGCGGGAGGCACCGGGGAGCTGTTTTTT,CASSLLAGGTGELFF
-,TRBJ2-7,-,TRBV27,TGTGCCAGCAGGAGGACTGAGTACGAGCAGTACTTC,CASRRTEYEQYF
-,TRBJ2-1,TRBD2,TRBV15,TGTGCCACCAACGAGCGGGAGCGGTACAATGAGCAGTTCTTC,CATNERERYNEQFF
-,TRBJ1-5,TRBD1,TRBV2,TGTGCCAGTACCCGGGACAGGAGCAATCAGCCCCAGCATTTT,CASTRDRSNQPQHF
-,TRBJ1-3,-,TRBV30,TGTGCCTGGGCCCCGGGACATAGAAACACCATATATTTT,CAWAPGHRNTIYF
-,TRBJ2-7,-,TRBV9,TGTGCCAGCTCACCACAGGGCAGAGAGCAGTACTTC,CASSPQGREQYF
-,TRBJ2-3,TRBD1,TRBV5-4,TGTGCCAGCAGCAAGAAGACAGGGTCAGATACGCAGTATTTT,CASSKKTGSDTQYF